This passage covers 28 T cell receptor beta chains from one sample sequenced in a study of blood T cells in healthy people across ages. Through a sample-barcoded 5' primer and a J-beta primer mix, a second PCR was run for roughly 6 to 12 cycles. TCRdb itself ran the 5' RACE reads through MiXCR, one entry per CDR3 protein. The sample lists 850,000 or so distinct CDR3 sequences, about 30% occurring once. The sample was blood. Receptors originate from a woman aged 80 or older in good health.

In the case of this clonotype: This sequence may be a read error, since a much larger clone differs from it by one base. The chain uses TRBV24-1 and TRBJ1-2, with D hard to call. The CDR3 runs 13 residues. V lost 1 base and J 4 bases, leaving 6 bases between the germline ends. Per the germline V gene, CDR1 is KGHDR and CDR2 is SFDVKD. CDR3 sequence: CATSDFGSYGYTF. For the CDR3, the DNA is TGTGCCACCAGTGATTTCGGTAGCTATGGCTACACCTTC.

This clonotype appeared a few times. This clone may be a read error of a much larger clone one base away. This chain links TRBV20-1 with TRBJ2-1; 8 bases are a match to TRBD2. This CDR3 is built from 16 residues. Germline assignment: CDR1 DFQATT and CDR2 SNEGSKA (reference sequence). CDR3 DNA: TGCAGTGCTGGAGATAGCGGGGCTAGCTCCCACAATGAGCAGTTCTTC. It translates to CSAGDSGASSHNEQFF.

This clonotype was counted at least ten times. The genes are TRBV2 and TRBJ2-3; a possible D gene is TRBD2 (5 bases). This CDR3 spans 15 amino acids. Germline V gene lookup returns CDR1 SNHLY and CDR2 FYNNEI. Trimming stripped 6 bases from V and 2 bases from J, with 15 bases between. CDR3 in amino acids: CASRDGRRHTDTQYF. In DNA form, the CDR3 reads TGTGCCAGCAGGGATGGGAGACGGCACACAGATACGCAGTATTTT.

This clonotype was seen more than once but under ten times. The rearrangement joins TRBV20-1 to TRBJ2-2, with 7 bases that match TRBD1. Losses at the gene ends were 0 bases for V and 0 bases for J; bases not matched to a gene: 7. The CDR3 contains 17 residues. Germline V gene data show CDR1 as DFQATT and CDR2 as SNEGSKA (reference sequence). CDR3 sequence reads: CSARDRTGGANTGELFF. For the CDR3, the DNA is TGCAGTGCTAGAGATAGGACAGGAGGAGCGAACACCGGGGAGCTGTTTTTT.

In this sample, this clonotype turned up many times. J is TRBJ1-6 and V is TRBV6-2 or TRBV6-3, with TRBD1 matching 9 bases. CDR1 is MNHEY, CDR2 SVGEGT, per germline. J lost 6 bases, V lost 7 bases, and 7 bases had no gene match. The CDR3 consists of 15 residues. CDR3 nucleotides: TGTGCCAGCACAAAGGGACAGGGTGTTAATTCACCCCTCCACTTT. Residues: CASTKGQGVNSPLHF.

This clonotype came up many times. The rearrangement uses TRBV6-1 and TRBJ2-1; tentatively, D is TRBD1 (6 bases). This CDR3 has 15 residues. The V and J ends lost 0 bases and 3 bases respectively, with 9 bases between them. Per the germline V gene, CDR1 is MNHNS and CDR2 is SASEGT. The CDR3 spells CASSEADRDYNEQFF. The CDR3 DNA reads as TGTGCCAGCAGTGAAGCGGACAGAGACTACAATGAGCAGTTCTTC.

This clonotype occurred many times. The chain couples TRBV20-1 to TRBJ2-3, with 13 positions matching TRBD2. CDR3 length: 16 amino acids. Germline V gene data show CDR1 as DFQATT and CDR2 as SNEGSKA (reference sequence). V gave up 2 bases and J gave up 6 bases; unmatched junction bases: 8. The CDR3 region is CSARSGLAGRFDTQYF. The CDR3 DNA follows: TGCAGTGCTAGATCGGGACTAGCGGGGAGGTTCGATACGCAGTATTTT.

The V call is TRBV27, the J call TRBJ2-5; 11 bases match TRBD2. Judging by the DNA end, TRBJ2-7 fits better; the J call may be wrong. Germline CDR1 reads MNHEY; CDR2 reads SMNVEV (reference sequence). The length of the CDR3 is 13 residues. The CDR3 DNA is TGTGCCAGCAGACTAGCGGGAGTCGACGAGCAGTACTTC. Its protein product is CASRLAGVDEQYF.

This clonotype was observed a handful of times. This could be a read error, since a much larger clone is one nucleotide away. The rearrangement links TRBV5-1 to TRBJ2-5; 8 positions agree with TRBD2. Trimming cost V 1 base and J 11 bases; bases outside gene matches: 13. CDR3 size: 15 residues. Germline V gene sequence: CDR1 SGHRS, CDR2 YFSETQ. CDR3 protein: CASSLNSGGLNEQYF. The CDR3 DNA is TGCGCCAGCAGCTTGAACAGCGGGGGCCTTAATGAGCAGTACTTC.

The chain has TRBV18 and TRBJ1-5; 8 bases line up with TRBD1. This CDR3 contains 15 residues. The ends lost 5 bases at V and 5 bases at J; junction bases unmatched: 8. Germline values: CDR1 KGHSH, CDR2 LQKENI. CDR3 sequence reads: CASSSGTGPYQPQHF. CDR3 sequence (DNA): TGTGCCAGCTCATCGGGGACAGGCCCATATCAGCCCCAGCATTTT. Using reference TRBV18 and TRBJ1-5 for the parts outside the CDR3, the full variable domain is NAGVMQNPRHLVRRRGQEARLRCSPMKGHSHVYWYRQLPEEGLKFMVYLQKENIIDESGMPKERFSAEFPKEGPSILRIQQVVRGDSAAYFCASSSGTGPYQPQHFGDGTRLSIL.

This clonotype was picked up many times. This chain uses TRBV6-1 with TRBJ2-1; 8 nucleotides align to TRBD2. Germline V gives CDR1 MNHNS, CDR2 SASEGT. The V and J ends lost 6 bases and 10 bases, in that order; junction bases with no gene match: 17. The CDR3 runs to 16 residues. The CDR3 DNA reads TGTGCCAGCAGGGAATTCTCCGGACGGGAGGGAGGGGAGCAGTTCTTC. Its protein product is CASREFSGREGGEQFF.

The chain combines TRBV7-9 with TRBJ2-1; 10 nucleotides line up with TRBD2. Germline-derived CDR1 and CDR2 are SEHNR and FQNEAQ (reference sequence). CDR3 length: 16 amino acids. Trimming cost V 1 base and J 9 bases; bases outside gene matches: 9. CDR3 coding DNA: TGTGCCAGCAGCTTAGGATTCCCTAGCGGGAGCTCTGAGCAGTTCTTC. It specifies CASSLGFPSGSSEQFF.

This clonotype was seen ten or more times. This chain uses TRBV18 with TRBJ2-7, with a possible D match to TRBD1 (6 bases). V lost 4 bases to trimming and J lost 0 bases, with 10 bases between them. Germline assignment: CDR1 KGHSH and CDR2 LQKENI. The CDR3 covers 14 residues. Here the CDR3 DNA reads TGTGCCAGCTCACGGGGGCATAGCTCCTACGAGCAGTACTTC. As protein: CASSRGHSSYEQYF.

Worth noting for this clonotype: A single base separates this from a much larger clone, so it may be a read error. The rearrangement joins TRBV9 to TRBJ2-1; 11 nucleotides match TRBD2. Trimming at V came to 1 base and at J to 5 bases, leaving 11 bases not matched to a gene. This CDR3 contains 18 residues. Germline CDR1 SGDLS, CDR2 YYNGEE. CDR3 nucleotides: TGTGCCAGCAGCGTAAGTAGCGGGGGGGCGTTCCTCGACAATGAGCAGTTCTTC. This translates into CASSVSSGGAFLDNEQFF.

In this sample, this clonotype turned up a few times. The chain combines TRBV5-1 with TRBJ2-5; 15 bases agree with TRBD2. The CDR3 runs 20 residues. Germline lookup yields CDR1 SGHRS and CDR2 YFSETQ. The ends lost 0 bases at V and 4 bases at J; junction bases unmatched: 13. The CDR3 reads CASSLARTGLAGGRGETQYF. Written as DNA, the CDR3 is TGCGCCAGCAGCTTGGCCCGGACGGGACTAGCGGGGGGCCGGGGAGAGACCCAGTACTTC. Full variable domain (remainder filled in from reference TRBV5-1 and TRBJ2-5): KAGVTQTPRYLIKTRGQQVTLSCSPISGHRSVSWYQQTPGQGLQFLFEYFSETQRNKGNFPGRFSGRQFSNSRSEMNVSTLELGDSALYLCASSLARTGLAGGRGETQYFGPGTRLLVL.

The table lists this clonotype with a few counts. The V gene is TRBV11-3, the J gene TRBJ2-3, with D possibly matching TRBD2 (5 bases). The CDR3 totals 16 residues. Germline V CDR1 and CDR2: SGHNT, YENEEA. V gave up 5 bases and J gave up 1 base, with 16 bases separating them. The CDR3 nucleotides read TGTGCCAGCAGCGCCCAAGGTGAACTAGGCACAGATACGCAGTATTTT. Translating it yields CASSAQGELGTDTQYF. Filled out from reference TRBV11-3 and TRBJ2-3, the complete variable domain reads EAGVVQSPRYKIIEKKQPVAFWCNPISGHNTLYWYLQNLGQGPELLIRYENEEAVDDSQLPKDRFSAERLKGVDSTLKIQPAELGDSAVYLCASSAQGELGTDTQYFGPGTRLTVL.

CDR3 amino acids: CASHRILTDTQYF. The CDR3 DNA follows: TGTGCCAGCCACAGGATCCTCACAGATACGCAGTATTTT. The chain uses TRBV7-2 and TRBJ2-3, with D possibly matching TRBD1 (5 bases). Trimming removed 8 bases from V and 2 bases from J, with 11 bases in between. The V gene's germline CDR1 is SGHTA and CDR2 FQGNSA. The CDR3 spans 13 residues.

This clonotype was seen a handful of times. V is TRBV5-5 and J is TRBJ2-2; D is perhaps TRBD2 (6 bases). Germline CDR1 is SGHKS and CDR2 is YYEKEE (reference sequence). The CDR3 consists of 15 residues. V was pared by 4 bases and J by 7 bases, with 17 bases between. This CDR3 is CASSALAPRGGELFF. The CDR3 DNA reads TGTGCCAGCAGCGCACTAGCCCCGCGGGGCGGGGAGCTGTTTTTT.

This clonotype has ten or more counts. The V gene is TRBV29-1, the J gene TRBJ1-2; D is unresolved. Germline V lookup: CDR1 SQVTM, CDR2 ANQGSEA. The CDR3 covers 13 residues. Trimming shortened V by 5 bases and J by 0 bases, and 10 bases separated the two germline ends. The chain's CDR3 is CSVPDSPNYGYTF. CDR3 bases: TGCAGCGTTCCGGACTCCCCTAACTATGGCTACACCTTC. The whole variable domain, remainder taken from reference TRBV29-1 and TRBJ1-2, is SAVISQKPSRDICQRGTSLTIQCQVDSQVTMMFWYRQQPGQSLTLIATANQGSEATYESGFVIDKFPISRPNLTFSTLTVSNMSPEDSSIYLCSVPDSPNYGYTFGSGTRLTVV.

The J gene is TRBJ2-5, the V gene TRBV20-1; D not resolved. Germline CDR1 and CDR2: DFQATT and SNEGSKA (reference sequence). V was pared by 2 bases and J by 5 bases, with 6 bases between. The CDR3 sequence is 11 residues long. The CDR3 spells CSARFGETQYF. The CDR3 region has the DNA TGCAGTGCTAGATTTGGTGAGACCCAGTACTTC.

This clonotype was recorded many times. This chain's CDR3 is CASSRGRGYGYTF. The DNA of the CDR3 is TGTGCCAGCAGCCGGGGACGGGGCTATGGCTACACCTTC. The chain carries TRBV3-1 and TRBJ1-2; D is perhaps TRBD1 (5 bases). Germline loops: CDR1 LGHDT, CDR2 YNNKEL (reference sequence). The CDR3 totals 13 residues. The germline V and J ends were trimmed by 4 bases and 4 bases, with 10 bases remaining between them. The complete variable domain, with remaining parts taken from reference TRBV3-1 and TRBJ1-2, reads DTAVSQTPKYLVTQMGNDKSIKCEQNLGHDTMYWYKQDSKKFLKIMFSYNNKELIINETVPNRFSPKSPDKAHLNLHINSLELGDSAVYFCASSRGRGYGYTFGSGTRLTVV.

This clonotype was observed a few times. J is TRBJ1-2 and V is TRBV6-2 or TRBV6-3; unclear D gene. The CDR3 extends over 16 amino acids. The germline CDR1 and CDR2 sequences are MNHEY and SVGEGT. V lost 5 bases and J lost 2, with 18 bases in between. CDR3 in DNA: TGTGCCAGCAGTCCTTCGGCAGCTACCGTAAACTATGGCTACACCTTC. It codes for CASSPSAATVNYGYTF.

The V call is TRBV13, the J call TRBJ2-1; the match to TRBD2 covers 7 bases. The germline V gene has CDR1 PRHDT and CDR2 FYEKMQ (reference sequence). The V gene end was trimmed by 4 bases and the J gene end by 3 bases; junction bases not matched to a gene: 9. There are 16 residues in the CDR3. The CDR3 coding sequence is TGTGCCAGCAGCTCCCTACTAGCGTCCCTCTACAATGAGCAGTTCTTC. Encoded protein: CASSSLLASLYNEQFF.

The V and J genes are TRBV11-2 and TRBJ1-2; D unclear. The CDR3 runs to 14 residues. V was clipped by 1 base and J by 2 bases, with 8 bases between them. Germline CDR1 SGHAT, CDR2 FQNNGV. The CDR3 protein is CASSLVGKNYGYTF. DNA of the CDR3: TGTGCCAGCAGCTTAGTAGGGAAGAACTATGGCTACACCTTC.

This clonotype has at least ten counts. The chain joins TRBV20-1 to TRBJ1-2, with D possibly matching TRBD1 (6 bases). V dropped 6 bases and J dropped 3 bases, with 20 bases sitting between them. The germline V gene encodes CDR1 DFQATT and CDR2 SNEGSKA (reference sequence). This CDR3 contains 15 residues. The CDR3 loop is CSASLKGGPHYGYTF. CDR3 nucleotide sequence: TGCAGTGCCTCCCTAAAGGGGGGACCGCACTATGGCTACACCTTC.

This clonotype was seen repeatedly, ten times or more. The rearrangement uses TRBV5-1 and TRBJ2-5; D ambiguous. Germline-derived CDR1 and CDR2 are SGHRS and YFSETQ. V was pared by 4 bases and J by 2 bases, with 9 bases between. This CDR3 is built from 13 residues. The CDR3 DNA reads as TGCGCCAGCAGCCCGACGCCGCAAGAGACCCAGTACTTC. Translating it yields CASSPTPQETQYF.

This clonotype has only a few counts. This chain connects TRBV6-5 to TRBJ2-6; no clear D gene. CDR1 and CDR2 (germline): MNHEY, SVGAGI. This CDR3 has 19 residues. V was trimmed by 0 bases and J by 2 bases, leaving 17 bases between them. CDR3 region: CASSYSRKGGLTGANVLTF. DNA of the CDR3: TGTGCCAGCAGTTACTCACGCAAAGGTGGCCTCACTGGGGCCAACGTCCTGACTTTC.

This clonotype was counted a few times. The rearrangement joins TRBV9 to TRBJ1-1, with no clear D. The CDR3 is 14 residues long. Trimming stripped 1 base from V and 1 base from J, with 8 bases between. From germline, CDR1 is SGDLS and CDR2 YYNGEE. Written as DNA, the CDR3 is TGTGCCAGCAGCGTATGGGCAGGGAACACTGAAGCTTTCTTT. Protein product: CASSVWAGNTEAFF.